These 10 T cell receptor beta chains share one sample of origin, sequenced in a study of cytomegalovirus exposure and HLA in healthy donors. 60 Vbeta and 13 Jbeta primers were used in PCR. Data came from immunoSEQ multiplex PCR; TCRdb stores just in-frame clones and leaves some out. The table shows 150,000 to 170,000 clones, with over 75% occurring only once. The sample consisted of PBMCs. The receptors were gathered from a woman between 40 and 55 years old in good health and CMV-seropositive.

This clone was found a few times. The chain couples TRBV11-2 to TRBJ2-1; TRBD2 matches 9 bases. Per germline, CDR1 SGHAT and CDR2 FQNNGV. The CDR3 contains 16 residues. V trimming: 0 bases; J trimming: 5 bases; junction bases outside the gene matches: 5. Written as DNA, the CDR3 is TGTGCCAGCAGCTTAGAGATAGCGGGAGTGAACAATGAGCAGTTCTTC. It is translated as CASSLEIAGVNNEQFF. The full variable domain, with the rest looked up from reference TRBV11-2 and TRBJ2-1, is EAGVAQSPRYKIIEKRQSVAFWCNPISGHATLYWYQQILGQGPKLLIQFQNNGVVDDSQLPKDRFSAERLKGVDSTLKIQPAKLEDSAVYLCASSLEIAGVNNEQFFGPGTRLTVL.

The V gene is TRBV6-5, the J gene TRBJ2-2; D unresolved. Germline V gives CDR1 MNHEY, CDR2 SVGAGI. This CDR3 contains 13 residues. The ends were cut back, 8 bases at V and 7 bases at J, with 14 bases in the middle. The CDR3 here is CASRGRQVGELFF. CDR3 nucleotide sequence: TGTGCCAGCCGCGGAAGGCAAGTCGGGGAGCTGTTTTTT.

This chain joins TRBV5-4 and TRBJ2-7; TRBD1 is a possible D gene (6 bases). Trimming shortened V by 3 bases and J by 4 bases, and 14 bases separated the two germline ends. The germline gives CDR1 SGHNT, CDR2 YYREEE (reference sequence). This CDR3 region has 14 residues. This CDR3 reads CASSSRDNIYEQYF. As DNA, the CDR3 is TGTGCCAGCAGCTCTCGGGACAATATTTACGAGCAGTACTTC. The entire variable domain, with the rest obtained from reference TRBV5-4 and TRBJ2-7, is as follows: ETGVTQSPTHLIKTRGQQVTLRCSSQSGHNTVSWYQQALGQGPQFIFQYYREEENGRGNFPPRFSGLQFPNYSSELNVNALELDDSALYLCASSSRDNIYEQYFGPGTRLTVT.

The rearrangement links TRBV5-4 to TRBJ2-5; TRBD2 matches at 10 bases. V was clipped by 4 bases and J by 4 bases; unmatched bases: 16. This CDR3 region has 18 residues. CDR1 and CDR2 (germline): SGHNT, YYREEE (reference sequence). CDR3 protein: CASSPLGGASGSRETQYF. The CDR3, as DNA: TGTGCCAGCAGCCCCCTCGGTGGAGCTAGCGGGAGCAGAGAGACCCAGTACTTC.

To note about this clone: The junction differs from germline at one of its ends, possibly a read error. The rearrangement joins TRBV7-3 to TRBJ1-1; D unclear. The CDR3 sequence is 17 residues long. Germline assignment: CDR1 SGHTA and CDR2 FQGTGA. CDR3 in amino acids: CASSLTPGGWGNTEAFF. In DNA form, the CDR3 reads TGTGCCAGCAGCCTAACCCCGGGCGGGTGGGGAAACACTGAAGCTTTCTTT.

The genes are TRBV2 and TRBJ2-5; tentative D call: TRBD2 (5 bases). V dropped 4 bases and J dropped 1 base, with 13 bases sitting between them. Looked up from germline, CDR1 is SNHLY and CDR2 is FYNNEI. This CDR3 comprises 15 residues. The CDR3 is CASSGDIGGQETQYF. CDR3 nucleotides: TGTGCCAGCAGTGGAGACATCGGAGGCCAAGAGACCCAGTACTTC.

V is TRBV19 and J is TRBJ2-2; 7 positions match TRBD2. Germline CDR1 LNHDA, CDR2 SQIVND (reference sequence). This CDR3 has 17 amino acids. J lost 6 bases, V lost 4 bases, and 14 bases had no gene match. CDR3 in amino acids: CASSTLRTGGRSGELFF. The CDR3 nucleotides are TGTGCCAGTAGTACCCTCCGGACGGGGGGACGGTCCGGGGAGCTGTTTTTT.

J is TRBJ2-1 and V is TRBV7-2; 8 positions match TRBD2. Germline CDR1 and CDR2: SGHTA and FQGNSA. CDR3 size: 11 residues. Trimming removed 5 bases from V and 10 bases from J; junction bases left unmatched: 1. The CDR3 nucleotides are TGTGCCAGCAGCCGGGGGGGAGAGCAGTTCTTC. It translates to CASSRGGEQFF.

The chain carries TRBV30 and TRBJ2-4; weak D call: TRBD2 (6 bases). Germline CDR1 reads GTSNPN; CDR2 reads SVGIG (reference sequence). Trimming shortened V by 3 bases and J by 6 bases, and 15 bases separated the two germline ends. CDR3 length equals 14 residues. CDR3 amino acids: CAWRTAGFPNIQYF. The CDR3 region has the DNA TGTGCCTGGAGAACCGCGGGGTTTCCAAACATTCAGTACTTC.

In regard to this clone: One junction end disagrees with the germline gene, perhaps due to a read error. V usage is TRBV6-5 and J usage is TRBJ1-3, with a tentative D call TRBD1 (5 bases). The germline CDR1 and CDR2 sequences are MNHEY and SVGAGI. The CDR3 loop spans 13 amino acids. The CDR3 loop reads CASRTDSMSGMNF. CDR3 coding DNA: TGTGCCAGCAGAACCGACAGTATGAGCGGGATGAATTTT.